This T cell receptor beta chain was sequenced during a study of control samples from healthy donors and cancer patients. In this sample, this clone turned up once. The germline V and J ends were trimmed by 4 bases and 12 bases, with 16 bases remaining between them. The length of the CDR3 is 13 residues. Germline assignment: CDR1 LGHDT and CDR2 YNNKEL (reference sequence). Repertoires were generated with immunoSEQ multiplex PCR, while TCRdb's copy carries only in-frame clones and drops some. Among roughly 170,000 clones, more than 85% were seen once, and the ten largest hold 2%. Sequencing input: blood. The chain recombines TRBV3-1 (or the pseudogene TRBV3-2) with TRBJ1-3, with a tentative D call TRBD1 (6 bases). The source is a woman aged 40 to 50 in good health. The CDR3 reads CASSPSRQDSIYF. The CDR3 nucleotides are TGTGCCAGCAGCCCGTCCCGACAGGATAGCATATATTTT.